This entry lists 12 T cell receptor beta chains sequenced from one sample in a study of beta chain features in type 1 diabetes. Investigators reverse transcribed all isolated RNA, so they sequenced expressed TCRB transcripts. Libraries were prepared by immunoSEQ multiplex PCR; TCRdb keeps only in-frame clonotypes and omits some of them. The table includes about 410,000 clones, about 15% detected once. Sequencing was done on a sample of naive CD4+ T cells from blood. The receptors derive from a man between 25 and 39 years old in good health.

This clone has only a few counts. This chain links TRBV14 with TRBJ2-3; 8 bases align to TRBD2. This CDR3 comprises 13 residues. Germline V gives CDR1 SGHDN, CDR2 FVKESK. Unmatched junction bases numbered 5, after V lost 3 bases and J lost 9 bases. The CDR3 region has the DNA TGTGCCAGCAGCCAGGGACTAGTTGGAACGCAGTATTTT. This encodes CASSQGLVGTQYF.

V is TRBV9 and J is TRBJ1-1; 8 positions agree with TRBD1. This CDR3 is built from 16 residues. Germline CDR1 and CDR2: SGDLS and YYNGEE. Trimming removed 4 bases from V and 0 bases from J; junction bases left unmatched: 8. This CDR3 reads CASSPQGAQMNTEAFF. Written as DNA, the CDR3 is TGTGCCAGCAGCCCCCAGGGGGCCCAGATGAACACTGAAGCTTTCTTT.

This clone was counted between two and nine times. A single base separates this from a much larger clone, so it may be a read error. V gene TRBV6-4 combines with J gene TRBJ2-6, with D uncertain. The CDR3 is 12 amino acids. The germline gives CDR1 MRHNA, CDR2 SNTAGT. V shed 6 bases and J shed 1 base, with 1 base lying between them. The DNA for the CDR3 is TGTGCCAGCAGGTCTGGGGCCAACGTCCTGACTTTC. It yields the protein CASRSGANVLTF.

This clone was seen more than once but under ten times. The chain's CDR3 is CASSFPTGMGLNEQFF. The CDR3 DNA sequence: TGCGCCAGCAGCTTTCCGACAGGGATGGGACTCAATGAGCAGTTCTTC. The chain has TRBV5-1 and TRBJ2-1, with D possibly TRBD1 on 7 matching bases. The CDR3 spans 16 residues. CDR1 is SGHRS, CDR2 YFSETQ, per germline. Trimming stripped 2 bases from V and 6 bases from J, with 18 bases between.

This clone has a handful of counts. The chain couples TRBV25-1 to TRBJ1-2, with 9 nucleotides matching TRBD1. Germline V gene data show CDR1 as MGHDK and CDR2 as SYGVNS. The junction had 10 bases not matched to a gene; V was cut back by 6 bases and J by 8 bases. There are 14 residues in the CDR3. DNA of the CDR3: TGTGCCAGCAGCCCGGGACAGGGAAGGAACGGCTACACCTTC. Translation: CASSPGQGRNGYTF.

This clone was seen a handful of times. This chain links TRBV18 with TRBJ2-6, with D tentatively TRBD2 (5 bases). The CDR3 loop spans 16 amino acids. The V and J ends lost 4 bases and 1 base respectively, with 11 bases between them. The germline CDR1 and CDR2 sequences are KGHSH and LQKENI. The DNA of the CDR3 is TGTGCCAGCTCACTCACCCGGGGTTCTGGGGCCAACGTCCTGACTTTC. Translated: CASSLTRGSGANVLTF.

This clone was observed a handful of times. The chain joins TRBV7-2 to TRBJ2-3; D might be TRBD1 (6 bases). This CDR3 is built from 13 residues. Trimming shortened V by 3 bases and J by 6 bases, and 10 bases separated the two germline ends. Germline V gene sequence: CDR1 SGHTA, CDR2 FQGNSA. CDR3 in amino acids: CASSFNRGDTQYF. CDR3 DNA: TGTGCCAGCAGCTTTAATAGGGGGGATACGCAGTATTTT.

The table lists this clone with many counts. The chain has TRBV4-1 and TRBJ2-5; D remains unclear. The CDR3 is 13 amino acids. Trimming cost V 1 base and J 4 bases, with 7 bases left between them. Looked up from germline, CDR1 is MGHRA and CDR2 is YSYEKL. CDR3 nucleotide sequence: TGCGCCAGCAGCCAAGCGGTTGTAGAGACCCAGTACTTC. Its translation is CASSQAVVETQYF.

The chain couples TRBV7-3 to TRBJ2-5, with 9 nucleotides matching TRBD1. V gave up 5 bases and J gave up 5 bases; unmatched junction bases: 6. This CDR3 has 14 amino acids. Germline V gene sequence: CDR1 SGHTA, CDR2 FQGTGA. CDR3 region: CASSQGTGSETQYF. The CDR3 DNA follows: TGTGCCAGCAGCCAGGGGACAGGGTCGGAGACCCAGTACTTC.

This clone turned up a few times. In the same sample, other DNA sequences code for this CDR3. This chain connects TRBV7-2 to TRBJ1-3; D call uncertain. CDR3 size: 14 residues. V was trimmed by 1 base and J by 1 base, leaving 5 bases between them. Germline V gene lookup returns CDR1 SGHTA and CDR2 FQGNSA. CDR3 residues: CASSLGGSGNTIYF. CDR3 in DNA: TGTGCCAGCAGCTTAGGAGGGTCTGGAAACACCATATATTTT.

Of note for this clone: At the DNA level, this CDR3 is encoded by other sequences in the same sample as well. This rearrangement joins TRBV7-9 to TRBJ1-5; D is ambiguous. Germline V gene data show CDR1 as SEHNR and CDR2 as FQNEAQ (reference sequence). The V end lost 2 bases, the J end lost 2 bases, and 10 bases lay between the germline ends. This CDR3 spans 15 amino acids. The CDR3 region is CASSLSGVGNQPQHF. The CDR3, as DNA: TGTGCCAGCAGCTTATCTGGGGTGGGCAATCAGCCCCAGCATTTT.

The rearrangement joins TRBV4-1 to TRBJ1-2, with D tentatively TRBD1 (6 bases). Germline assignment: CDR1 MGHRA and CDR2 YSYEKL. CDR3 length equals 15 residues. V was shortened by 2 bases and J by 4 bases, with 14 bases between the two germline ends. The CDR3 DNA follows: TGCGCCAGCAGCCAACAGGGACAAGGGCTCTATGGCTACACCTTC. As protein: CASSQQGQGLYGYTF.